Included here is one TCR beta chain sequence, with context. The data were taken from a study of blood T cells in healthy people across ages. The use of a sample-barcoded 5' primer and a J-beta primer mix characterized a second PCR of about 6 to 12 cycles. Unique molecular identifiers of 12 random nucleotides labeled each cDNA. Sequencing recovered at least 3 million CDR3-containing paired-end reads from each sample. MiXCR was run by TCRdb on the 5' RACE reads, yielding one entry per CDR3 protein. The table lists hundreds of thousands of distinct CDR3 sequences, roughly three fifths of them singletons. For every donor, a draw yielded ten milliliters of peripheral blood. The CDR3 contains 12 residues. Germline V gene lookup returns CDR1 ENHRY and CDR2 SYGVKD. Trimming left V 11 bases short and J 11 bases short, with 19 bases between.

The sequenced sample consisted of blood. V and J are TRBV10-3 and TRBJ2-1, with D possibly TRBD2 on 5 matching bases. The receptor was isolated from a man aged 35-49 years in good health. The CDR3 coding sequence is TGTGCCTCAGGTCAGGAGGACTTAAAGCAGTTCTTC. This encodes CASGQEDLKQFF.